This T cell receptor beta chain was sequenced in a study of neurological immune-mediated disorders. Time point noted: longitudinal time-point 3. CDR1 and CDR2 (germline): SGHVS, FQNEAQ. This CDR3 spans 16 amino acids. V lost 5 bases and J lost 5; bases outside the gene matches: 10. Regarding this clonotype: Its cognate antigen is unknown. A much larger clone sits a single nucleotide away, making a read error possible.

Sequencing runs each generated in excess of 160 million TCR-beta sequences derived from 15-18 subjects. TCRdb ran MiXCR on the 5' RACE reads and lists one entry per CDR3 protein. The top ten hold less than 7.5% of the sample, which has approximately 80,000 distinct CDR3 sequences, approximately 4.6% seen once. Notes on the study in general: When repertoires were grouped phylogenetically, those of 18 of 34 multiple sclerosis patients fell into one related-CDR3 cluster, a possible signature.

The TCR was taken from a woman aged 55-69 years with multiple sclerosis. The sample consisted of PBMCs. This chain connects TRBV7-8 to TRBJ1-5; 9 bases are shared with TRBD1. Here the CDR3 reads CASSPARTGVYQPQHF. Written as DNA, the CDR3 is TGTGCCAGCAGCCCCGCTCGGACAGGGGTGTATCAGCCCCAGCATTTT.